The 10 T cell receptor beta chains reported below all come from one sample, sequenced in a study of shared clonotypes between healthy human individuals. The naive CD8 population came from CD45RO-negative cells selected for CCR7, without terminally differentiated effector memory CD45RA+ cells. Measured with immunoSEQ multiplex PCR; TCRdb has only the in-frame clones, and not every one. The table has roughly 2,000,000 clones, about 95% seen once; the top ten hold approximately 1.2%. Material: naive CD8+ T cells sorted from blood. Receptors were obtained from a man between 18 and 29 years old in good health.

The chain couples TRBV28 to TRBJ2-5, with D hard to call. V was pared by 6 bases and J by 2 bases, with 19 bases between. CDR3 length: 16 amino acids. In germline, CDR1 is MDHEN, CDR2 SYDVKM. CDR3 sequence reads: CASSLPAGGVQETQYF. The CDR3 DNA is TGTGCCAGCAGCCTCCCTGCCGGCGGAGTACAAGAGACCCAGTACTTC.

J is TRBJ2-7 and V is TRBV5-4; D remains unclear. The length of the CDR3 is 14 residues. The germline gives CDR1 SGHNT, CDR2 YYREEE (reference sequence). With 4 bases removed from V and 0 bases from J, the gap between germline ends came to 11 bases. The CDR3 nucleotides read TGTGCCAGCAGCCCGACCGGCCTCTCCTACGAGCAGTACTTC. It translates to CASSPTGLSYEQYF.

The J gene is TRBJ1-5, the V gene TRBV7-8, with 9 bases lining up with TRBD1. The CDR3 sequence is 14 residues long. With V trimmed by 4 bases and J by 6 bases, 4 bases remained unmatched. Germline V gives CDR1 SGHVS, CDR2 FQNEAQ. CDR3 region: CASSSTGGIQPQHF. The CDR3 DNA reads TGTGCCAGCAGCTCGACAGGGGGAATTCAGCCCCAGCATTTT. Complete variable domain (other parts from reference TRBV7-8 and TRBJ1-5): GAGVSQSPRYKVAKRGQDVALRCDPISGHVSLFWYQQALGQGPEFLTYFQNEAQLDKSGLPSDRFFAERPEGSVSTLKIQRTQQEDSAVYLCASSSTGGIQPQHFGDGTRLSIL.

CDR3 in amino acids: CASSYRNGNEQFF. DNA for the CDR3: TGTGCCAGCAGTTACAGAAATGGCAATGAGCAGTTCTTC. The V gene is TRBV6-5, the J gene TRBJ2-1; unclear D gene. The germline gives CDR1 MNHEY, CDR2 SVGAGI. Trimming cost V 2 bases and J 6 bases, with 8 bases left between them. This CDR3 comprises 13 residues.

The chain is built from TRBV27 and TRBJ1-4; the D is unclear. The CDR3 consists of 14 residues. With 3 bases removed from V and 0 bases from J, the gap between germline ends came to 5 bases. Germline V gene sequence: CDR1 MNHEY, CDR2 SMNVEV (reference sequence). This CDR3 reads CASSFTATNEKLFF. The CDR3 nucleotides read TGTGCCAGCAGTTTCACGGCAACTAATGAAAAACTGTTTTTT.

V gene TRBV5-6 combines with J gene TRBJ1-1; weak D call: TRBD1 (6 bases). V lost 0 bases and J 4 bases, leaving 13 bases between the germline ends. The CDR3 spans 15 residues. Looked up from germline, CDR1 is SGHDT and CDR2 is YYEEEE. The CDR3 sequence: CASSLGVRGSTEAFF. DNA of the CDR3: TGTGCCAGCAGCTTGGGGGTGAGGGGGAGCACTGAAGCTTTCTTT. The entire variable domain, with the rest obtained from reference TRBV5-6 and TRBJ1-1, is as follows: DAGVTQSPTHLIKTRGQQVTLRCSPKSGHDTVSWYQQALGQGPQFIFQYYEEEERQRGNFPDRFSGHQFPNYSSELNVNALLLGDSALYLCASSLGVRGSTEAFFGQGTRLTVV.

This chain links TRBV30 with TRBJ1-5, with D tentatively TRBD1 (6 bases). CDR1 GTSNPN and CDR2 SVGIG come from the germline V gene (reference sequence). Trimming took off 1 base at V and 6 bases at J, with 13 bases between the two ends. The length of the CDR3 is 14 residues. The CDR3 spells CAWSAQGTSQPQHF. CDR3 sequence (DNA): TGTGCCTGGAGTGCACAGGGAACCAGTCAGCCCCAGCATTTT. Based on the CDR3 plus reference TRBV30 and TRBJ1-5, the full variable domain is SQTIHQWPATLVQPVGSPLSLECTVEGTSNPNLYWYRQAAGRGLQLLFYSVGIGQISSEVPQNLSASRPQDRQFILSSKKLLLSDSGFYLCAWSAQGTSQPQHFGDGTRLSIL.

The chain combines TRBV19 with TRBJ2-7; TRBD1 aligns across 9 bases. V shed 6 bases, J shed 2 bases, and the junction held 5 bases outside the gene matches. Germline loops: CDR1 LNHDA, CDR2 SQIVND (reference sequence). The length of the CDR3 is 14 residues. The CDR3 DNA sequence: TGTGCCAGTAGGGACAGGGGTGGAACCTACGAGCAGTACTTC. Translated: CASRDRGGTYEQYF.

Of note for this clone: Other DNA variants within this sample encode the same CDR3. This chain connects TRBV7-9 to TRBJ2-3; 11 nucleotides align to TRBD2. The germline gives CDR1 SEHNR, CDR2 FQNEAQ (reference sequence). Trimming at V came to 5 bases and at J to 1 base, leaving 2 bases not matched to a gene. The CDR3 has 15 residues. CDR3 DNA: TGTGCCAGCAGCCAGACTAGCGGGGGCACAGATACGCAGTATTTT. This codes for CASSQTSGGTDTQYF.

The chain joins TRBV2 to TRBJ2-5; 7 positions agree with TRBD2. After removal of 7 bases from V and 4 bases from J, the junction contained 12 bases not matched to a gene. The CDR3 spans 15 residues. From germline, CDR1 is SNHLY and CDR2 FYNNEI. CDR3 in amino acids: CASNLAGELGETQYF. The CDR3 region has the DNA TGTGCCAGCAATCTCGCGGGAGAGTTAGGAGAGACCCAGTACTTC.